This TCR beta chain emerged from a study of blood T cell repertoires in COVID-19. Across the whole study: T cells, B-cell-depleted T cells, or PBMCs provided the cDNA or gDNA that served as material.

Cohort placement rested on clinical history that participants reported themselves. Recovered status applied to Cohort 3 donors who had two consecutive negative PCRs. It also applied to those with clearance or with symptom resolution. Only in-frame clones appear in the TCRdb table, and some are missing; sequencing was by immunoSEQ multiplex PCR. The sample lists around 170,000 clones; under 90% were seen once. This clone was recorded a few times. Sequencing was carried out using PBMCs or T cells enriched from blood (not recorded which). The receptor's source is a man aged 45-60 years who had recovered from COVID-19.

The CDR3 loop reads CASSWTRPDTQYF. The DNA of the CDR3 is TGTGCCAGCAGCTGGACAAGGCCGGATACGCAGTATTTT. V is TRBV7-3 and J is TRBJ2-3, with D perhaps matching TRBD1 (5 bases). This CDR3 comprises 13 residues. Per the germline V gene, CDR1 is SGHTA and CDR2 is FQGTGA. V lost 4 bases and J lost 6, with 11 bases in between. Together with reference TRBV7-3 and TRBJ2-3, the CDR3 gives the full variable domain: GAGVSQTPSNKVTEKGKYVELRCDPISGHTALYWYRQSLGQGPEFLIYFQGTGAADDSGLPNDRFFAVRPEGSVSTLKIQRTERGDSAVYLCASSWTRPDTQYFGPGTRLTVL.